There are a few counts of the clone carrying this T cell receptor beta chain. Via MiXCR, TCRdb re-called the reads, giving one row per CDR3 protein. The table lists 740,000 or so distinct CDR3 sequences, 35% to 45% of them singletons, with around 2.8% in the top ten. This sample is drawn from a study of T cell repertoires in cytomegalovirus infection. V was clipped by 1 base and J by 3 bases, with 7 bases between them. Germline V CDR1 and CDR2: DFQATT, SNEGSKA (reference sequence). The CDR3 covers 12 residues. The sequence was obtained from a human donor in good health (CMV status not recorded). Some clones in this sample may be carry-over from other donors' samples. The chain recombines TRBV20-1 with TRBJ2-7, with D hard to call. Source material: PBMCs. This CDR3 reads CSARGGIYEQYF. CDR3 sequence (DNA): TGCAGTGCTAGAGGTGGGATCTACGAGCAGTACTTC.